This TCR beta chain was obtained from a study of CD8+CD57+ T cells in acquired aplastic anemia. At the level of the study: The study obtained an average of roughly 3 ug of DNA from sorted CD4+ and CD8+ cells. Whole-study results and caveats: Shared by patients and controls, just under 30 CD8+ CDR3s were abundant in patients.

CDR1 is MNHEY and CDR2 is SMNVEV in the germline V gene (reference sequence). The CDR3 has 14 amino acids. A word on this clonotype: Its antigen is currently unknown. This clone may be a read error of a much larger clone one base away.

Both TCR beta VDJ combination and CDR3 sequence profiling were carried out. Genomic DNA was the template for this profiling. TCRdb used MiXCR to reprocess the reads, holding one entry per CDR3 protein. The sample consists of 55,000 to 80,000 distinct CDR3 sequences, almost 55% of them appearing once. The clonotype comes from a human donor in good health, serving as a control. This chain uses TRBV27 with TRBJ1-5; D uncertain. Sequenced material: sorted CD4+, CD8+, or CD8+CD57+ T cells (not recorded which) from PBMCs. CDR3 bases: TGTGCCAGCGGTTTATCTGGCCACAATCATCCCCAGCATTTT. It specifies CASGLSGHNHPQHF.